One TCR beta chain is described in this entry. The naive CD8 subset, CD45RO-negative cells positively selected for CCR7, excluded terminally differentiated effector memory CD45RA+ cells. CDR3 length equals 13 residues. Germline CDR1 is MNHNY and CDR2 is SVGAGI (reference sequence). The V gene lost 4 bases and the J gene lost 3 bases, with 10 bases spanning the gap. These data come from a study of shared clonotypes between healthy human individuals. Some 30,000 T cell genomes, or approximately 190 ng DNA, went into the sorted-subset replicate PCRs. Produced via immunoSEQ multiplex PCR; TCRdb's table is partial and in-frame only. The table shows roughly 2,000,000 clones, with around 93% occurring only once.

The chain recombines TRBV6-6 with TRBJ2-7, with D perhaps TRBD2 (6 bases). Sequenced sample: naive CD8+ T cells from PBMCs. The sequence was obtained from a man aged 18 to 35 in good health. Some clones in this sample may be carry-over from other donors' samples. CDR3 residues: CASSSRDFYEQYF. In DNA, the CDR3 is TGTGCCAGCAGTTCACGGGACTTCTACGAGCAGTACTTC.